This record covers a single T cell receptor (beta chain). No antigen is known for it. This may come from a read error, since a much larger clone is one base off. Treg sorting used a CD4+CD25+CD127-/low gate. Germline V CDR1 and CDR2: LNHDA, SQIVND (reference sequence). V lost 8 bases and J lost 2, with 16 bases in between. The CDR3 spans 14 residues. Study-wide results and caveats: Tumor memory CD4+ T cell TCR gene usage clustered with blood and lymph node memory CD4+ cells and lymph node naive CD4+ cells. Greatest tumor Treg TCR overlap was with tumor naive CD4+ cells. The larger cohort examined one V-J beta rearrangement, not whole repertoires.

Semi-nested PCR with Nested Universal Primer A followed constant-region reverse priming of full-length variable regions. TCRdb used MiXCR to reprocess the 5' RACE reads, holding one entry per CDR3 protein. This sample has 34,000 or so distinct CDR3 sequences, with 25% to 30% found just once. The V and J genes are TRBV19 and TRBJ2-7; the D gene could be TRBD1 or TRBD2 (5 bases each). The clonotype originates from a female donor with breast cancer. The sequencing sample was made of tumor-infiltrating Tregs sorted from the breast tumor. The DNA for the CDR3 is TGTGCCAGTGGTAGCACAGGAGGCCCCTACGAGCAGTACTTC. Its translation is CASGSTGGPYEQYF.